A selection of T cell receptor beta chains follows, all from one sample in a study of PD-1 blockade in classical Hodgkin lymphoma. Assay: immunoSEQ multiplex PCR; the TCRdb copy retains only in-frame clones and omits some. Among 12,000 to 15,000 clones listed, 85% to 90% were seen once. The material was peripheral blood mononuclear cells (PBMCs), obtained at baseline. The source of these receptors is a human donor with classical Hodgkin lymphoma. Each CDR3 is given with its conserved first and last residue. A D gene is named only where the DNA matches it firmly.

J,V,D,CDR3,DNA
TRBJ2-7,TRBV11-2,TRBD2,CASSLGGRVYEQYF,TGTGCCAGCAGCTTAGGCGGGAGAGTCTACGAGCAGTACTTC
TRBJ2-7,TRBV7-2,TRBD2,CASSFASGLSSYEQYF,TGTGCCAGCAGCTTCGCTAGCGGGTTAAGCTCCTACGAGCAGTACTTC
TRBJ2-4,TRBV29-1,NA,CSVEGGLAKNIQYF,TGCAGCGTCGAAGGGGGGTTAGCCAAAAACATTCAGTACTTC
TRBJ1-2,TRBV4-3,NA,CASSQEQDGYTF,TGCGCCAGCAGCCAAGAGCAGGATGGCTACACCTTC
TRBJ2-1,TRBV9,TRBD2,CASRVAGGLEQFF,TGTGCCAGCAGAGTAGCGGGGGGGCTGGAGCAGTTCTTC
TRBJ2-7,TRBV10-2,NA,CASSDGFPGSSSYEQYF,TGCGCCAGCAGTGATGGGTTCCCCGGGTCCTCCTCCTACGAGCAGTACTTC
TRBJ2-1,TRBV2,NA,CASRGSGGEQFF,TGTGCCAGCAGGGGATCTGGCGGGGAGCAGTTCTTC
TRBJ2-1,TRBV10-3,NA,CAIRPGLVDEQFF,TGTGCCATCAGGCCGGGGCTAGTGGATGAGCAGTTCTTC
TRBJ2-3,TRBV5-1,NA,CASSFVEGTDTQYF,TGCGCCAGCAGCTTTGTAGAGGGCACAGATACGCAGTATTTT
TRBJ1-6,TRBV5-1,NA,CASSWALLDNSPLHF,TGCGCCAGCAGCTGGGCCCTACTGGACAATTCACCCCTCCACTTT